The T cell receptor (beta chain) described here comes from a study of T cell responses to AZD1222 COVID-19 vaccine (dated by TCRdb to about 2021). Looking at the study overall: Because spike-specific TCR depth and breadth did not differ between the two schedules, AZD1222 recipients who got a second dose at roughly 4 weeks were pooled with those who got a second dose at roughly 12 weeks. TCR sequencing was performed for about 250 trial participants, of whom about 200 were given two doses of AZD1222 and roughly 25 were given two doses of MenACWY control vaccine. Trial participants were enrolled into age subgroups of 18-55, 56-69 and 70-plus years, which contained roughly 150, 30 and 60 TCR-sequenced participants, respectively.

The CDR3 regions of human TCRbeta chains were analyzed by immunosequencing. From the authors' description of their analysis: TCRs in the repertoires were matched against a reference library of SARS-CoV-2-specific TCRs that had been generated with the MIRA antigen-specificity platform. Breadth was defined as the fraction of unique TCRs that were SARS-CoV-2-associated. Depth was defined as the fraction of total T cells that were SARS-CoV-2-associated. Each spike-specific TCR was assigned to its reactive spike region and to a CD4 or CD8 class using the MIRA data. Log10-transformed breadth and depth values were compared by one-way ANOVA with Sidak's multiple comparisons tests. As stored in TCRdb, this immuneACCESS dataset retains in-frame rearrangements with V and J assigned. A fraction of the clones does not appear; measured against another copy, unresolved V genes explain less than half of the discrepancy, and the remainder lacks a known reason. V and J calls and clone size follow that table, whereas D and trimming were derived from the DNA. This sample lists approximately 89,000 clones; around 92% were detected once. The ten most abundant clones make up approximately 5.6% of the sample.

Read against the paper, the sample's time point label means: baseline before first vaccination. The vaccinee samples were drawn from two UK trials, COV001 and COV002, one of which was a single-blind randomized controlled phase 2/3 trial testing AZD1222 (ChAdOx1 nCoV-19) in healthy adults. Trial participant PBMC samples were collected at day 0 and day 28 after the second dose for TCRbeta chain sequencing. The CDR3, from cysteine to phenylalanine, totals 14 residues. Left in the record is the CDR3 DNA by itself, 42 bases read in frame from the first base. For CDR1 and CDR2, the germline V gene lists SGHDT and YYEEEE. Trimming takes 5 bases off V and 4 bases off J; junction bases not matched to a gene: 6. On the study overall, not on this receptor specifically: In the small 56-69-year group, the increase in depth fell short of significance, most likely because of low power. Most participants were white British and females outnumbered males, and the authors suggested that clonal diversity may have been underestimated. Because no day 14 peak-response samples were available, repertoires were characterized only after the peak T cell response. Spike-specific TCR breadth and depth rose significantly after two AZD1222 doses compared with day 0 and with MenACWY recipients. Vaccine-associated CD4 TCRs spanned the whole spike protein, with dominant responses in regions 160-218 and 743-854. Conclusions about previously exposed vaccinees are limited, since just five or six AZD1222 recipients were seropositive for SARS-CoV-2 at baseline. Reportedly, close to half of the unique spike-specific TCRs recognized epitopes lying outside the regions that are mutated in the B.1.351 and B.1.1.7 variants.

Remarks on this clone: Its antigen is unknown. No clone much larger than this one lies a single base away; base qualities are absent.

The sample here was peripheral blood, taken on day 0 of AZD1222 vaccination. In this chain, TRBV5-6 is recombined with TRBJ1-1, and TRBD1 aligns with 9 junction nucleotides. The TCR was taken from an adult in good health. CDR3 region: CASSFTGGTTEAFF. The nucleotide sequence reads TGTGCCAGCAGTTTTACAGGGGGCACCACTGAAGCTTTCTTT.